This T cell receptor beta chain was identified in a study of CD8+ T cells in alopecia areata. Study results and limitations: When scalp samples are sequenced, resident alphabeta T cells of normal skin are also captured.

Investigators isolated RNA and reverse transcribed it into cDNA to act as the sequencing template. Measured with immunoSEQ multiplex PCR; TCRdb has only the in-frame clones, and not every one. Altogether about 140,000 clones are present, roughly 53% being singletons, with the ten largest covering 5% to 7.5%. Notes on this clone: Its antigen remains unidentified.

Germline CDR1 GTSNPN, CDR2 SVGIG (reference sequence). J gave up 2 bases and V 5 bases, and 10 bases lay outside the gene matches. The CDR3 has 15 residues. This chain uses TRBV30 with TRBJ2-5, with 8 bases lining up with TRBD2. The receptor's source is a human donor with alopecia areata. This material consisted of CD4+ T cells sorted from blood, taken at week 0. Here the CDR3 DNA reads TGTGCCTGGCGCCCAGAACTAGCGGAACAAGAGACCCAGTACTTC. Translated: CAWRPELAEQETQYF. Full variable domain (rest looked up from reference TRBV30 and TRBJ2-5): SQTIHQWPATLVQPVGSPLSLECTVEGTSNPNLYWYRQAAGRGLQLLFYSVGIGQISSEVPQNLSASRPQDRQFILSSKKLLLSDSGFYLCAWRPELAEQETQYFGPGTRLLVL.